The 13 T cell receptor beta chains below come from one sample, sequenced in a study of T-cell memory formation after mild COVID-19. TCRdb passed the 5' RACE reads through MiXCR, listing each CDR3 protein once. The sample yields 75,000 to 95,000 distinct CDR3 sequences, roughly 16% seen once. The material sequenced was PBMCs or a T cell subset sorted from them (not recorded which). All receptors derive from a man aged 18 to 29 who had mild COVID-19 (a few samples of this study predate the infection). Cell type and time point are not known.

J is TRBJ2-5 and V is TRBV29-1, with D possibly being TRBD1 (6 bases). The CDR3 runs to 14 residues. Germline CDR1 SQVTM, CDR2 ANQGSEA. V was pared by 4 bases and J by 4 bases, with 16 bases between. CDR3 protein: CSVVVRGRGETQYF. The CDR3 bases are TGCAGCGTTGTAGTCAGGGGTCGGGGAGAGACCCAGTACTTC.

The DNA for the CDR3 is TGTGCCAGCAGTTACCGGGGGAAGAACACTGAAGCTTTCTTT. Translation: CASSYRGKNTEAFF. The chain employs TRBV6-5 and TRBJ1-1, with a tentative D call TRBD1 (5 bases). The V and J ends lost 2 bases and 1 base respectively, with 8 bases between them. Germline V CDR1 and CDR2: MNHEY, SVGAGI. This CDR3 has 14 residues.

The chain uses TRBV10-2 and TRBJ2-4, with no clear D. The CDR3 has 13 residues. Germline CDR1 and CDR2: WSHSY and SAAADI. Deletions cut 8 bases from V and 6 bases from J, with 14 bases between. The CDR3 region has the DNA TGCGCCAGCTTCGGTACCCCAGGAAACATTCAGTACTTC. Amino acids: CASFGTPGNIQYF.

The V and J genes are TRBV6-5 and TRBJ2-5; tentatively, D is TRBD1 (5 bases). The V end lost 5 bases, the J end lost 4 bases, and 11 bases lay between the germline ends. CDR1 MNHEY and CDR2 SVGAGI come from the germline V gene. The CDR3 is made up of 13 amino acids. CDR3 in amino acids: CASSRQPRETQYF. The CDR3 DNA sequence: TGTGCCAGCAGTCGACAGCCCAGAGAGACCCAGTACTTC.

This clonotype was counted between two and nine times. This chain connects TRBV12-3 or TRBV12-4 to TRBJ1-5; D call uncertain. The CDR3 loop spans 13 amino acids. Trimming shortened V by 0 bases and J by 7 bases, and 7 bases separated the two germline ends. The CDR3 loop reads CASSLALWQPQHF. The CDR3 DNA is TGTGCCAGCAGTTTAGCGCTGTGGCAGCCCCAGCATTTT.

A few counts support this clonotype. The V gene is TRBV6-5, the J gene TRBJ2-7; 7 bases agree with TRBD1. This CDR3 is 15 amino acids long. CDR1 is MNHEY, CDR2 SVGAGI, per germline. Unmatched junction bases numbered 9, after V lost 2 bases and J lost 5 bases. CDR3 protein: CASSYPGGKGHEQYF. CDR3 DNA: TGTGCCAGCAGTTACCCAGGGGGAAAGGGCCACGAGCAGTACTTC.

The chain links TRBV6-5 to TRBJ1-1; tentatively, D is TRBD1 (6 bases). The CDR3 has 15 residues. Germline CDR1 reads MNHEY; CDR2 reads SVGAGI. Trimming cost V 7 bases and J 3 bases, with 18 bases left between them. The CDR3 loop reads CASTSGGALDTEAFF. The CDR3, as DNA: TGTGCCAGCACCTCGGGGGGGGCCTTGGACACTGAAGCTTTCTTT.

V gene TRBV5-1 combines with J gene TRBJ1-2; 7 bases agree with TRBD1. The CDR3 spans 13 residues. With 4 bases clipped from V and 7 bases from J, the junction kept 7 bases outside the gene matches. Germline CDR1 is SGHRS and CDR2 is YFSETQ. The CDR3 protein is CASSRDRVRGYTF. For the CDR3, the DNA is TGCGCCAGCAGCCGCGACAGGGTCCGTGGCTACACCTTC.

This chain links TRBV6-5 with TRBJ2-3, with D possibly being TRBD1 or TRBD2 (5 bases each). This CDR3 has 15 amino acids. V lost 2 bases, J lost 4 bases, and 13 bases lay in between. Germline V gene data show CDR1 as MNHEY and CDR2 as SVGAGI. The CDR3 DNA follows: TGTGCCAGCAGTTACCGGGACGGGGATTCAGATACGCAGTATTTT. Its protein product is CASSYRDGDSDTQYF.

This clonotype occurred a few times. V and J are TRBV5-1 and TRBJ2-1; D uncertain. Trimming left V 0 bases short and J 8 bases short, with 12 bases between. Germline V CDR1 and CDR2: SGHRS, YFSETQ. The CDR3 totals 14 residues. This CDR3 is CASSLASIVYEQFF. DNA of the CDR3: TGCGCCAGCAGCTTGGCCTCGATCGTCTATGAGCAGTTCTTC. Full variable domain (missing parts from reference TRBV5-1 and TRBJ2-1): KAGVTQTPRYLIKTRGQQVTLSCSPISGHRSVSWYQQTPGQGLQFLFEYFSETQRNKGNFPGRFSGRQFSNSRSEMNVSTLELGDSALYLCASSLASIVYEQFFGPGTRLTVL.

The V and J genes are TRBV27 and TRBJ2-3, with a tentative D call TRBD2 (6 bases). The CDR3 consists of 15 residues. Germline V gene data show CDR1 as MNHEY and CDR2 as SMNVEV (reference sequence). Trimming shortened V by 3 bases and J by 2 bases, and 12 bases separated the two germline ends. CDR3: CASSLGAGYTDTQYF. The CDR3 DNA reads TGTGCCAGCAGTTTGGGCGCGGGATACACAGATACGCAGTATTTT.

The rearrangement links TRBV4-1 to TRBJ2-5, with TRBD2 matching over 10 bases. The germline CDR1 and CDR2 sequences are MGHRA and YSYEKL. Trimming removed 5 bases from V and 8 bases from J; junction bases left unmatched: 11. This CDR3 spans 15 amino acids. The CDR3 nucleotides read TGCGCCAGCAGCGCGCCTTTTAGCGGGGGGTATACCCAGTACTTC. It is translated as CASSAPFSGGYTQYF.

In nucleotides, the CDR3 is TGTGCCAGCGGGTCCTGGCAGAACACCGGGGAGCTGTTTTTT. It translates to CASGSWQNTGELFF. V and J are TRBV9 and TRBJ2-2; D call uncertain. The germline V gene has CDR1 SGDLS and CDR2 YYNGEE. The CDR3 loop spans 14 amino acids. V was pared by 7 bases and J by 1 base, with 11 bases between.